This TCR beta chain appears in the sequencing data of a study of healthy donors' naive CD4 and CD8 T cells. Overall study findings and caveats: Possible naive T cell homeostatic proliferation bias remained unaddressed.

The germline gives CDR1 MNHEY, CDR2 SVGEGT. The CDR3 has 16 residues. The V gene lost 0 bases and the J gene lost 2 bases, with 11 bases spanning the gap. As for this clonotype: Its antigen is undetermined.

TCR libraries were built from approximately 0.55 ug of total RNA by linear amplification. MiXCR, run by TCRdb on the reads, gives a single entry per CDR3 protein. The sample shows 150,000 to 200,000 distinct CDR3 sequences, under 85% of them seen only once. Source material: naive CD4+ and CD8+ T cells sorted from blood, pooled from several donors. The chain employs TRBV6-2 or TRBV6-3 and TRBJ2-1; TRBD2 is a possible D gene (6 bases). The TCR comes from a pool of human donors in good health; the sample pools cells from several healthy donors. The CDR3 DNA reads as TGTGCCAGCAGTTACTCTGGGACTCTAGCCTACAATGAGCAGTTCTTC. Translation: CASSYSGTLAYNEQFF.